What follows are 5 T cell receptor beta chains derived from one specimen sequenced in a study of blood T cell repertoires in COVID-19. This table comes from immunoSEQ multiplex PCR, and its TCRdb copy is limited to in-frame clones, with some not included. The table records tens of thousands of clones, 85% to 90% of them present only once. Sequenced material: peripheral blood. The origin of the receptors is a man aged 70 or older with active COVID-19.

The chain recombines TRBV6-2 or TRBV6-3 with TRBJ1-5, with 12 bases aligning to TRBD1. The germline V gene has CDR1 MNHEY and CDR2 SVGEGT. V lost 6 bases to trimming and J lost 0 bases; unmatched junction nucleotides: 9. This CDR3 region has 18 residues. CDR3: CASSAGTGGPNSNQPQHF. CDR3 sequence (DNA): TGTGCCAGCAGCGCCGGGACAGGGGGCCCAAATAGCAATCAGCCCCAGCATTTT.

The chain carries TRBV3-1 (or the pseudogene TRBV3-2) and TRBJ2-3; D remains unclear. The CDR3 totals 12 residues. The germline gives CDR1 LGHDT, CDR2 YNNKEL (reference sequence). V lost 1 base and J lost 8, with 7 bases in between. CDR3 residues: CASSQGRITQYF. The DNA for the CDR3 is TGTGCCAGCAGCCAAGGGAGAATTACGCAGTATTTT.

The gene calls are TRBV29-1 and TRBJ2-5; 7 nucleotides line up with TRBD2. The germline gives CDR1 SQVTM, CDR2 ANQGSEA. With V trimmed by 5 bases and J by 2 bases, 11 bases remained unmatched. There are 15 residues in the CDR3. The CDR3 DNA sequence: TGCAGCGTTAGGGCGGCGGGAGTAGGTCAAGAGACCCAGTACTTC. Protein product: CSVRAAGVGQETQYF.

The J gene is TRBJ2-7, the V gene TRBV6-5; D remains ambiguous. CDR3 size: 13 residues. Deletions cut 1 base from V and 6 bases from J, with 10 bases between. CDR1 MNHEY and CDR2 SVGAGI come from the germline V gene. The CDR3: CASSYLQFSEQYF. The DNA of the CDR3 is TGTGCCAGCAGTTACTTACAGTTTTCCGAGCAGTACTTC.

This rearrangement joins TRBV19 to TRBJ2-1, with 7 nucleotides matching TRBD2. Germline V gene sequence: CDR1 LNHDA, CDR2 SQIVND (reference sequence). Unmatched junction bases numbered 8, after V lost 3 bases and J lost 9 bases. This CDR3 region has 14 residues. CDR3 region: CASSIGGSMGEQFF. DNA for the CDR3: TGTGCCAGTAGTATTGGCGGGAGTATGGGTGAGCAGTTCTTC. Together with reference TRBV19 and TRBJ2-1, the CDR3 gives the full variable domain: DGGITQSPKYLFRKEGQNVTLSCEQNLNHDAMYWYRQDPGQGLRLIYYSQIVNDFQKGDIAEGYSVSREKKESFPLTVTSAQKNPTAFYLCASSIGGSMGEQFFGPGTRLTVL.